This T cell receptor beta chain stems from a study of PD-1 blockade in classical Hodgkin lymphoma. Study observations and caveats: There remain no defined causes for the repertoire differences, which possibly reflect disease activity or prior therapy. CD4+ but not CD8+ TCR diversity rose significantly by C4D1.

Time point indicated: cycle 4 day 1 (C4D1), after more than five weeks of nivolumab. Every single patient, without exception, relapsed after autologous stem cell transplantation, and brentuximab vedotin exposure varied. Measured with immunoSEQ multiplex PCR; TCRdb has only the in-frame clones, and not every one. The sample holds some 93,000 clones, approximately 83% seen once. About this clone: Its antigen is not identified.

The CDR3 runs 17 residues. CDR1 SEHNR and CDR2 FQNEAQ come from the germline V gene (reference sequence). The trim removed 0 bases at V and 4 bases at J, leaving 7 bases unmatched. This sequence originates from a human donor with classical Hodgkin lymphoma. The chain couples TRBV7-9 to TRBJ2-3, with 10 bases matching TRBD2. Material: peripheral blood mononuclear cells (PBMCs), obtained before the fourth cycle of nivolumab. CDR3 coding DNA: TGTGCCAGCAGCTTAGCGTCAGCGGGAGGGCCCTCAGATACGCAGTATTTT. Translation gives CASSLASAGGPSDTQYF.